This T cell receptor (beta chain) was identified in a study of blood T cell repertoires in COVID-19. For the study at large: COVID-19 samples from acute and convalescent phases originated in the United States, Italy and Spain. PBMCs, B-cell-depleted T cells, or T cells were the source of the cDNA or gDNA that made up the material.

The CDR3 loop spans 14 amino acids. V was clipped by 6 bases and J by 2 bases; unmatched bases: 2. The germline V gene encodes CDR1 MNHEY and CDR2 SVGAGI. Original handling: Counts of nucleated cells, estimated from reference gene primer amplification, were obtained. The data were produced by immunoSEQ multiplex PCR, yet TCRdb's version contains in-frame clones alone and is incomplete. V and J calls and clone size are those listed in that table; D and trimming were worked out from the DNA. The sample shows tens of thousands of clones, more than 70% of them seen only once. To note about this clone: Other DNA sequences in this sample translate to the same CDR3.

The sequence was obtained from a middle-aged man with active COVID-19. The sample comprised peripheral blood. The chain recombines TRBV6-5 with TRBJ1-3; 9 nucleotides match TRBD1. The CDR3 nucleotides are TGTGCCAGCAGGCGGACAGGGGCTGGAAACACCATATATTTT. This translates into CASRRTGAGNTIYF.